This paragraph covers one TCR beta chain sequence. Original analysis: Estimation of nucleated cell counts was performed using reference gene primer amplification. Sequencing used immunoSEQ multiplex PCR; TCRdb keeps in-frame clones, though not all of them. From that table come the V and J calls and clone size; the DNA was used to work out D and trimming. Among approximately 110,000 clones listed, 85% were seen once. Seattle-derived patients entered the study during active infection and were followed longitudinally. The germline V gene has CDR1 SQVTM and CDR2 ANQGSEA. V shed 7 bases, J shed 3 bases, and the junction held 8 bases outside the gene matches. This CDR3 is built from 15 residues. The sample is drawn from a study of blood T cell repertoires in COVID-19.

The receptor comes from a woman aged 55 to 70 with COVID-19, enrolled during active disease. The V gene is TRBV29-1, the J gene TRBJ2-2, with TRBD1 matching over 10 bases. The sequenced sample consisted of peripheral blood. Written as DNA, the CDR3 is TGCAGCGGTTTGGGGACAGGGGAAGACACCGGGGAGCTGTTTTTT. It encodes CSGLGTGEDTGELFF.